Listed below are T cell receptor beta chains from one sample, sequenced in a study of T cells and Merkel cell carcinoma outcomes. The table came from immunoSEQ multiplex PCR; TCRdb's copy has only in-frame clones and leaves some out. Here the sample spans about 12,000 clones, around 95% being singletons. What was sequenced was tumor tissue from Merkel cell carcinoma. The source of these receptors is a human donor with Merkel cell carcinoma. CDR3s include the opening cysteine and the closing phenylalanine or tryptophan. A D gene is named only where the DNA matches it firmly. Clone size is given for some rows only: seen once, a few or many times, or a class if the clone is expanded.

v_call	clone_size	d_call	j_call	cdr3_aa	cdr3_nt
TRBV6-5	.	.	TRBJ1-4	CASRRDEKLFF	TGTGCCAGCAGACGGGATGAAAAACTGTTTTTT
TRBV5-1	.	TRBD1	TRBJ2-3	CASSLGATGGSTDTQYF	TGCGCCAGCAGCTTGGGGGCCACAGGGGGTAGCACAGATACGCAGTATTTT
TRBV9	once	.	TRBJ2-1	CASSVAGQFSYNEQFF	TGTGCCAGCAGCGTAGCAGGGCAATTCTCCTACAATGAGCAGTTCTTC
TRBV6-5	.	.	TRBJ2-7	CASRSPGESGQYF	TGTGCCAGCAGGTCCCCAGGGGAAAGTGGGCAGTACTTC
TRBV5-1	.	.	TRBJ2-1	CASSTAYEQFF	TGCGCCAGCAGCACGGCTTATGAGCAGTTCTTC
TRBV18	.	.	TRBJ1-1	CASSPGIGPNTEAFF	TGTGCCAGCTCACCCGGAATTGGGCCAAACACTGAAGCTTTCTTT
TRBV7-3	.	.	TRBJ2-3	CASSLDFDTQYF	TGTGCCAGCAGCTTGGACTTCGATACGCAGTATTTT
TRBV27	once	TRBD1	TRBJ2-7	CASSRDSRYEQYF	TGTGCCAGCAGCCGGGACAGTCGCTACGAGCAGTACTTC
TRBV2	.	.	TRBJ2-2	CASSEWAVNTGELFF	TGTGCCAGCAGTGAATGGGCGGTTAACACCGGGGAGCTGTTTTTT
TRBV7-2	.	.	TRBJ2-3	CASSLYSFLDTQYF	TGTGCCAGCAGCTTATACTCCTTTCTAGATACGCAGTATTTT
TRBV7-3	.	.	TRBJ2-7	CASSLSYATGTYEQYF	TGTGCCAGCAGCTTAAGTTATGCGACAGGAACCTACGAGCAGTACTTC
TRBV28	once	.	TRBJ2-2	CASSLIRSNTGELFF	TGTGCCAGCAGTTTAATTAGGAGCAACACCGGGGAGCTGTTTTTT
TRBV9	.	TRBD1	TRBJ1-3	CASSVKAGTGNIRNTIYF	TGTGCCAGCAGCGTAAAAGCCGGGACAGGAAATATCCGAAACACCATATATTTT
TRBV5-6	.	.	TRBJ1-4	CASSLTSGLGEKLFF	TGTGCCAGCAGCTTAACTTCCGGATTGGGCGAAAAACTGTTTTTT
TRBV30	.	.	TRBJ1-1	CAWSVVLDTEAFF	TGTGCCTGGAGTGTGGTCCTCGACACTGAAGCTTTCTTT
TRBV7-2	.	.	TRBJ1-3	CASSLEGGAGNTIYF	TGTGCCAGCAGCTTAGAGGGGGGAGCTGGAAACACCATATATTTT
TRBV9	.	TRBD1	TRBJ2-7	CASSVGTGERYEQYF	TGTGCCAGCAGCGTAGGTACAGGGGAGAGGTACGAGCAGTACTTC